This T cell receptor beta chain stems from a study of blood T cells in healthy people across ages. In germline, CDR1 is SQVTM, CDR2 ANQGSEA. Unmatched junction bases numbered 12, after V lost 5 bases and J lost 7 bases. The CDR3 extends over 15 amino acids. Whole-study results and caveats: Across the age range, TCR beta diversity per million T cells fell in a roughly linear way.

The authors ran a second PCR of roughly 6 to 12 cycles using a sample-barcoded 5' primer and a J-beta primer mix. MiXCR, run by TCRdb on the 5' RACE reads, gives a single entry per CDR3 protein. The data hold about 1,400,000 distinct CDR3 sequences, with roughly 60% observed a single time. This clonotype has only one observation. Antigen: not known. This chain connects TRBV29-1 to TRBJ2-1, with 9 bases matching TRBD2. This clonotype was obtained from a man aged 18 to 29 in good health. What was sequenced was blood. As DNA, the CDR3 is TGCAGCGTTCCAAAGGGACTAGCTGATTGGAATGAGCAGTTCTTC. Its protein product is CSVPKGLADWNEQFF.